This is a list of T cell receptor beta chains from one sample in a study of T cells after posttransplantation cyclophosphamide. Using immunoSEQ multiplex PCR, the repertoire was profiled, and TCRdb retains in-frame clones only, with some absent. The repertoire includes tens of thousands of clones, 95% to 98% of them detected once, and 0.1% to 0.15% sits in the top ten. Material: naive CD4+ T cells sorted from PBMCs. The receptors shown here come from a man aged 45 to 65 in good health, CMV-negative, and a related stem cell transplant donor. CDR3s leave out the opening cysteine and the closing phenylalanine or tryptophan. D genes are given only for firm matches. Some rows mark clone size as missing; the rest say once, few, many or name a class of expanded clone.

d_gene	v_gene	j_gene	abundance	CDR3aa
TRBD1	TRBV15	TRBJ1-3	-	ATSRGQGALGNTIY
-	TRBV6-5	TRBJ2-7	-	ASSSNRYEQY
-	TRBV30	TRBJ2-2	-	AWKRTSLNTGELF
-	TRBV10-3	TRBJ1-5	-	AISESRDNQPQH
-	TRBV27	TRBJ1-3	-	ASSLSGGNTGNTIY
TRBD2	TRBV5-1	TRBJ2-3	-	ASTGRVEDTQY
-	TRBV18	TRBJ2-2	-	ASSPPMTANTGELF
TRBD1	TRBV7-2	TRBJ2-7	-	ASSLTGALSYEQY
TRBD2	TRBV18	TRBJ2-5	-	ASSPTSDETQY
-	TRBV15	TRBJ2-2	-	ATSRASGGRNTGELF
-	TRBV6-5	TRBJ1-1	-	ASSYSAGLNTEAF
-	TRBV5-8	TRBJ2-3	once	ASSPAASSNTDTQY
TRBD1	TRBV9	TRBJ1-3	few	ASSPGQGPSSGNTIY
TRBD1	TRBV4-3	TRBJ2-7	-	ASSQDQTGTGSSYEQY
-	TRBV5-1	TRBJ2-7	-	ASSLVSYEQY
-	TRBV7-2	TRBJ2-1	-	ASSLVGQGFIVF
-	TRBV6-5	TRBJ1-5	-	ASSPPGGGQPQH
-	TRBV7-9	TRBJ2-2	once	ASSLAGLGELF
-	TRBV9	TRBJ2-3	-	ASSGGGGREDTQY
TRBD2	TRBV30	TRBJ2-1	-	AWRTSGSTHEQF
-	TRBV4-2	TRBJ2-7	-	ASSHLGLASSYEQY
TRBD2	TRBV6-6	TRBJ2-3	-	ASIDGLAAATDTQY
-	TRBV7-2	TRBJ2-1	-	ASSRSGYNEQF
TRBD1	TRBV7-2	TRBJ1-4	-	ASSFHRGPNEKLF
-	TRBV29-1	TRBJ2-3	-	SVQGLLARTQY
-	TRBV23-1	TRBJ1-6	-	ASSQYRVPQLPNSPLH
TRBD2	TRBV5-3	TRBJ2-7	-	ARSLYGLAGGYEQY
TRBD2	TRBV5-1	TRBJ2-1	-	ASSGGLAGEFPGEQF
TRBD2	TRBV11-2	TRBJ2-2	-	ASSLGSLYGGIGELF
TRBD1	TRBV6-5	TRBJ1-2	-	ASSGTGESGYT
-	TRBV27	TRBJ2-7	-	ASSLSNSLQY
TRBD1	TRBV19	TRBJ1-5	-	ASSYSGTGQQPQH
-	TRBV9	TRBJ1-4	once	ASSRLATNEKLF
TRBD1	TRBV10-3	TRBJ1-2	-	AIRGTGATNYGYT
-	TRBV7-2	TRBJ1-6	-	ASSRNNSPLH
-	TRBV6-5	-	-	ASSYDPSGFAYEQY
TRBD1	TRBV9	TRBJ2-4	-	ASSVGGRQGINIQY
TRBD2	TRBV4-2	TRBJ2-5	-	ASSPMAGEGMEETQY
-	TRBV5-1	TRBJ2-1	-	ASSPLSGGNYNEQF
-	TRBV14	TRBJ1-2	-	ASSQNLAGTYGYT
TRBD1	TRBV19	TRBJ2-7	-	ASSEDRWAYEQY
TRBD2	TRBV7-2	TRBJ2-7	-	ASSLARGSGGYEQY
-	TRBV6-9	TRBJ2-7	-	ASGGNRYEQY
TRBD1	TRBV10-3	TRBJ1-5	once	AISSTGGANQPQH
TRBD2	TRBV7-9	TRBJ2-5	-	ASSLGIAGGAETQY
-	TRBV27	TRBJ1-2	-	ASSLSTWGDYGYT
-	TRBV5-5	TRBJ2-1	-	ASSLVTFKGPNEQF
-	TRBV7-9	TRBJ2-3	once	ASSLANPTVDTQY
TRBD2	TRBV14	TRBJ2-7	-	ASSPGLAGTARNEQY
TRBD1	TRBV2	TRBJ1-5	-	ASSGTGESQPQH
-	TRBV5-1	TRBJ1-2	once	ASGKETSYGYT
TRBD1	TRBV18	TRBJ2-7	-	ASSLRDSSYEQY
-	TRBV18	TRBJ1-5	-	ASSPPGTKNSNQPQH
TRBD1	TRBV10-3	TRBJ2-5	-	AISPGQPSQETQY
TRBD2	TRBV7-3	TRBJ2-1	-	ASSKPGLDADNEQF
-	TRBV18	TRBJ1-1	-	ASSPSVAPGTEAF
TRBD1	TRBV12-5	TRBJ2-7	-	ARDPDRGNYEQY
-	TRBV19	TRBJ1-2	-	ASSSGGHYGYT